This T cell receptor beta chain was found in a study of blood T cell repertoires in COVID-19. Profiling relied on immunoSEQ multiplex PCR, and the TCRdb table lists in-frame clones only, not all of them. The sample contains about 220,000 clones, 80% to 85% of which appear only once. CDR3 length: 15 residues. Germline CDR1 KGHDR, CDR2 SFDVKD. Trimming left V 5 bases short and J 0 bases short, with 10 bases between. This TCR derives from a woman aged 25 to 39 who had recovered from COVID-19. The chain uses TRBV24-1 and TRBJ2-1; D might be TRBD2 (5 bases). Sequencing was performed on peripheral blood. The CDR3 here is CATSGTGSSYNEQFF. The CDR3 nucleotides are TGTGCCACCAGTGGGACGGGGAGCTCCTACAATGAGCAGTTCTTC.